Below are 18 T cell receptor beta chains sequenced from a single sample in a study of T cells in narcolepsy. TCRdb keeps only in-frame clones here, not all; method: immunoSEQ multiplex PCR. The sample has fewer than 30,000 clones; roughly 85% are singletons. Sequenced material: CD45RA- memory CD4+ T cells from PBMCs. The receptors derive from a human donor with narcolepsy.

V usage is TRBV6-6 and J usage is TRBJ1-2, with TRBD1 matching 8 bases. The V segment lost 5 bases and the J segment 13 bases; nucleotides outside the gene matches: 6. The V gene's germline CDR1 is MNHNY and CDR2 SVGAGI (reference sequence). The CDR3 runs to 11 residues. This CDR3 is CASSKGQGFTF. CDR3 DNA sequence: TGTGCCAGCAGTAAAGGACAGGGTTTCACCTTC.

The V call is TRBV27, the J call TRBJ1-1, with TRBD1 as a possible D gene (5 bases). Germline lookup yields CDR1 MNHEY and CDR2 SMNVEV (reference sequence). The germline V and J ends were trimmed by 7 bases and 0 bases, with 18 bases remaining between them. The CDR3 is 16 amino acids. CDR3 sequence reads: CASIRGESDLNTEAFF. The DNA of the CDR3 is TGTGCCAGCATACGGGGGGAGTCTGACTTGAACACTGAAGCTTTCTTT.

This chain uses TRBV14 with TRBJ2-2, with 7 bases lining up with TRBD2. J lost 5 bases, V lost 4 bases, and 7 bases had no gene match. The CDR3 covers 15 residues. The germline CDR1 and CDR2 sequences are SGHDN and FVKESK. The CDR3 protein is CASSPDLRGTGELFF. CDR3 nucleotides: TGTGCCAGCAGCCCGGACTTGCGGGGGACCGGGGAGCTGTTTTTT.

This clone has a single count. The rearrangement joins TRBV7-3 to TRBJ2-1; 7 bases align to TRBD2. CDR1 is SGHTA and CDR2 is FQGTGA in the germline V gene. The junction had 8 bases not matched to a gene; V was cut back by 3 bases and J by 6 bases. This CDR3 region has 15 residues. In DNA form, the CDR3 reads TGTGCCAGCAGCTTCGGACTAGAGTTTAGCAATGAGCAGTTCTTC. Its protein is CASSFGLEFSNEQFF.

This rearrangement joins TRBV7-9 to TRBJ2-1, with 14 bases fitting TRBD2. Germline CDR1 and CDR2: SEHNR and FQNEAQ (reference sequence). The length of the CDR3 is 17 residues. The V and J ends lost 1 base and 9 bases, in that order; junction bases with no gene match: 8. Here the CDR3 reads CASSLVAPGLAGAEQFF. CDR3 in DNA: TGTGCCAGCAGCTTAGTTGCCCCGGGACTAGCGGGAGCTGAGCAGTTCTTC.

The chain combines TRBV27 with TRBJ2-7; 7 bases match TRBD2. Germline V gives CDR1 MNHEY, CDR2 SMNVEV (reference sequence). Germline trimming cut 7 bases from V and 6 bases from J; bases unmatched to any gene: 15. This CDR3 comprises 15 residues. As DNA, the CDR3 is TGTGCCAGCACCCTGAGCGGGACTATGGGGCTCGAGCAGTACTTC. Amino acids: CASTLSGTMGLEQYF.

This chain connects TRBV11-3 to TRBJ2-2, with D unresolved. The germline gives CDR1 SGHNT, CDR2 YENEEA. This CDR3 spans 14 amino acids. Trimming cost V 5 bases and J 3 bases, with 10 bases left between them. The DNA for the CDR3 is TGTGCCAGCAGCCCTAGACTGGACACCGGGGAGCTGTTTTTT. Residues: CASSPRLDTGELFF.

The chain joins TRBV30 to TRBJ2-7, with 7 bases lining up with TRBD1. The V and J ends lost 2 bases and 5 bases, in that order; junction bases with no gene match: 3. This CDR3 has 12 residues. Germline V CDR1 and CDR2: GTSNPN, SVGIG (reference sequence). The CDR3 region has the DNA TGTGCCTGGAGTAACAGGGGAAACGAGCAGTACTTC. Amino acids: CAWSNRGNEQYF.

The J gene is TRBJ1-5, the V gene TRBV29-1; 9 nucleotides line up with TRBD1. Losses at the gene ends were 6 bases for V and 2 bases for J; bases not matched to a gene: 5. CDR1 is SQVTM and CDR2 is ANQGSEA in the germline V gene. There are 14 residues in the CDR3. CDR3 in amino acids: CSVQGATGNQPQHF. The CDR3 DNA reads as TGCAGCGTACAGGGGGCAACCGGCAATCAGCCCCAGCATTTT.

The rearrangement joins TRBV5-4 to TRBJ2-2; TRBD1 aligns across 9 bases. V was clipped by 2 bases and J by 5 bases; unmatched bases: 7. The CDR3 is 16 amino acids. The germline CDR1 and CDR2 sequences are SGHNT and YYREEE (reference sequence). CDR3 loop: CASSLGGQGSTGELFF. The CDR3, as DNA: TGTGCCAGCAGCTTAGGGGGACAGGGTAGTACCGGGGAGCTGTTTTTT.

V gene TRBV6-5 combines with J gene TRBJ2-7, with TRBD1 identical over 9 bases. The J segment lost 0 bases and the V segment lost 6 bases, leaving 3 bases of the junction unmatched. The CDR3 is 14 amino acids. CDR1 and CDR2 from the germline V gene are MNHEY and SVGAGI. CDR3 loop: CASRPTGGSYEQYF. DNA for the CDR3: TGTGCCAGCAGGCCGACAGGGGGCTCCTACGAGCAGTACTTC.

The chain uses TRBV7-2 and TRBJ2-3; D is perhaps TRBD1 (6 bases). The CDR3 is made up of 16 amino acids. Germline V gene data show CDR1 as SGHTA and CDR2 as FQGNSA. The V end was cut by 2 bases, the J end by 1 base, with 13 bases between. Written as DNA, the CDR3 is TGTGCCAGCAGCTTATCTGGGGGCCTGGGCACAGATACGCAGTATTTT. Translating gives CASSLSGGLGTDTQYF.

The genes are TRBV7-2 and TRBJ1-1; the D gene is possibly TRBD1 (6 bases). The CDR3 has 14 residues. Per the germline V gene, CDR1 is SGHTA and CDR2 is FQGNSA. Trimming took off 2 bases at V and 4 bases at J, with 11 bases between the two ends. The CDR3 DNA is TGTGCCAGCAGCTTACAGGGGTGGGCCACTGAAGCTTTCTTT. Translation: CASSLQGWATEAFF.

This rearrangement joins TRBV19 to TRBJ1-2; TRBD1 matches 7 bases. The CDR3 spans 13 residues. Germline values: CDR1 LNHDA, CDR2 SQIVND (reference sequence). The ends lost 6 bases at V and 7 bases at J; junction bases unmatched: 8. The CDR3 region is CASSPTGNLGYTF. The CDR3 DNA is TGTGCCAGTAGCCCGACAGGGAATCTTGGCTACACCTTC.

The chain links TRBV7-2 to TRBJ2-5; D is undetermined. This CDR3 region has 13 residues. The V and J ends lost 4 bases and 7 bases respectively, with 13 bases between them. Germline assignment: CDR1 SGHTA and CDR2 FQGNSA. CDR3 coding DNA: TGTGCCAGCAGCTCGTACTCCCAACCGACCCAGTACTTC. This translates into CASSSYSQPTQYF.

In its sample, this clone was seen once. This chain uses TRBV2 with TRBJ2-3; maybe TRBD2 (5 bases). V lost 3 bases and J 8 bases, leaving 12 bases between the germline ends. CDR3 length equals 13 residues. Germline values: CDR1 SNHLY, CDR2 FYNNEI. As DNA, the CDR3 is TGTGCCAGCAGTGAGGACCGGGATGGTACGCAGTATTTT. Its protein is CASSEDRDGTQYF.

This rearrangement joins TRBV27 to TRBJ2-2, with 8 bases aligning to TRBD1. The J segment lost 0 bases and the V segment lost 5 bases, leaving 2 bases of the junction unmatched. Germline CDR1 and CDR2: MNHEY and SMNVEV (reference sequence). This CDR3 spans 15 amino acids. CDR3 bases: TGTGCCAGCAGTCCGACAGGGGCGAACACCGGGGAGCTGTTTTTT. Its protein product is CASSPTGANTGELFF.

The rearrangement joins TRBV7-2 to TRBJ2-1; 14 nucleotides agree with TRBD2. This CDR3 contains 15 residues. CDR1 is SGHTA and CDR2 is FQGNSA in the germline V gene. V gave up 5 bases and J gave up 7 bases; unmatched junction bases: 4. The CDR3 loop reads CASSGGTSGRNEQFF. CDR3 DNA sequence: TGTGCCAGCAGCGGAGGGACTAGCGGGAGAAATGAGCAGTTCTTC.